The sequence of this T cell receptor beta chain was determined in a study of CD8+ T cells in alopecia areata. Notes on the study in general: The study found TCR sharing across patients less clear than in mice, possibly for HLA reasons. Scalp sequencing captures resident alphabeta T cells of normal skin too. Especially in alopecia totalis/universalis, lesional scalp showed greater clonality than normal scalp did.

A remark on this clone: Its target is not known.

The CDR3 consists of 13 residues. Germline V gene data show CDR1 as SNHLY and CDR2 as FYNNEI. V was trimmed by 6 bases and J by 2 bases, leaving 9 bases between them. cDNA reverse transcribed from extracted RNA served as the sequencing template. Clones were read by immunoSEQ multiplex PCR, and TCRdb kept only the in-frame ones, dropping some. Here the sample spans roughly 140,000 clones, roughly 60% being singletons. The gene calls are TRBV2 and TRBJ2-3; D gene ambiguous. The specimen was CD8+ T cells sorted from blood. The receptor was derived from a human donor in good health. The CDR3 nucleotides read TGTGCCAGCAGGGTAATAGTCACAGATACGCAGTATTTT. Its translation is CASRVIVTDTQYF.